This is a list of T cell receptor beta chains from one sample in a study of molecular identifiers for immune sequencing clone quantification. Using its own MiXCR run on the PCR reads, TCRdb lists one record per CDR3 protein. The sample consists of under 600,000 distinct CDR3 sequences, around 25% of them appearing once. Sequenced material: naive CD8+ T cells from blood, with Jurkat cell RNA spiked in. The receptors come from a human donor in good health. Some libraries in this study had Jurkat cell RNA spiked in. The CDR3 runs from the conserved cysteine through the conserved F or W. A D gene is named only where the DNA matches it firmly. The size of a clone is reported for some rows only, either as once, few or many, or as a class for expanded clones.

abundance,d_gene,v_gene,j_gene,CDR3aa,CDR3nt
few,.,TRBV24-1,TRBJ1-1,CATSSVEDEAFF,TGTGCCACCAGTTCGGTCGAGGATGAAGCTTTCTTT
.,.,TRBV30,TRBJ1-1,CAWSVHWGSGRTTEAFF,TGTGCCTGGAGTGTACATTGGGGCAGCGGAAGAACCACTGAAGCTTTCTTT
.,TRBD2,TRBV4-3,TRBJ2-7,CARSPGGREQYF,TGCGCCCGCAGCCCGGGGGGGCGCGAGCAGTACTTC
.,TRBD1,TRBV27,TRBJ2-7,CASREGQGFNEQYF,TGTGCCAGCAGGGAGGGACAGGGATTTAACGAGCAGTACTTC
.,.,TRBV6-5,TRBJ2-4,CAGSFLAGGKNIQYF,TGTGCCGGCAGTTTCTTGGCAGGCGGGAAAAACATTCAGTACTTC
.,.,TRBV6-6,TRBJ2-7,CASSLWVSQGAEQYF,TGTGCCAGCAGTTTATGGGTCTCTCAAGGAGCCGAGCAGTACTTC
.,.,TRBV6-1,TRBJ1-5,CASSASSHSNQPQHF,TGTGCCAGCAGCGCCTCAAGTCATAGCAATCAGCCCCAGCATTTT
few,.,TRBV27,TRBJ2-3,CASSKDGYLSTDTQYF,TGTGCCAGCAGCAAAGACGGATACCTTAGCACAGATACGCAGTATTTT
many,.,TRBV30,TRBJ2-2,CAWTEANTGELFF,TGTGCCTGGACAGAAGCGAACACCGGGGAGCTGTTTTTT
few,.,TRBV29-1,TRBJ2-1,CSALIGNEQFF,TGCAGCGCCTTAATTGGCAATGAGCAGTTCTTC
.,.,TRBV3-1,TRBJ1-1,CASSQESHTEAFF,TGTGCCAGCAGCCAAGAATCGCACACTGAAGCTTTCTTT
.,.,TRBV27,TRBJ2-7,CASSPGVRPWEQYF,TGTGCCAGCAGCCCCGGGGTTCGGCCGTGGGAGCAGTACTTC
.,TRBD1,TRBV27,TRBJ2-1,CASSPGTGVMDEQFF,TGTGCCAGCAGTCCCGGGACAGGGGTAATGGATGAGCAGTTCTTC
many,.,TRBV13,TRBJ2-3,CASSSRDFERDTQYF,TGTGCCAGCAGCAGCCGGGACTTTGAGAGAGATACGCAGTATTTT
.,.,TRBV12-5,TRBJ2-2,CASGLVPHGELLF,TGTGCTAGTGGCTTGGTCCCTCATGGGGAGCTGTTATTT
.,TRBD2,TRBV7-3,TRBJ2-3,CASSSSGIGTDTQYF,TGTGCCAGCAGCTCCAGCGGGATCGGCACAGATACGCAGTATTTT
many,.,TRBV7-2,TRBJ2-1,CASSQPVGHYNEQFF,TGTGCCAGCAGCCAGCCCGTGGGGCATTACAATGAGCAGTTCTTC
.,.,TRBV10-3,TRBJ2-7,CAISDETPGTYGEQYF,TGTGCCATCAGTGATGAGACCCCAGGGACCTACGGCGAGCAGTACTTC
few,.,TRBV7-9,TRBJ1-4,CASNLASSEKLFF,TGTGCCAGCAACTTAGCGTCCAGTGAAAAACTGTTTTTT
few,.,TRBV28,TRBJ2-7,CASSLGHLDYEQYF,TGTGCCAGCAGTTTGGGACACCTGGACTACGAGCAGTACTTC
many,.,TRBV29-1,TRBJ1-1,CSGGTGTEAFF,TGCAGCGGGGGTACGGGCACTGAAGCTTTCTTT
few,TRBD1,TRBV14,TRBJ1-2,CASSPRDRAIFGYTF,TGTGCCAGCAGCCCCCGGGACAGGGCGATCTTTGGCTACACCTTC
few,TRBD1,TRBV27,TRBJ2-7,CASSLTGSATYEQYF,TGTGCCAGCAGTCTGACAGGGTCTGCTACCTACGAGCAGTACTTC
many,.,TRBV6-2/TRBV6-3,TRBJ1-1,CASSYSRGSEAFF,TGTGCCAGCAGTTACTCTAGAGGGAGTGAAGCTTTCTTT
once,.,TRBV13,TRBJ2-7,CASSKAGPEQYF,TGTGCCAGCAGCAAGGCGGGTCCCGAGCAGTACTTC
.,TRBD2,TRBV27,TRBJ2-3,CASSPMTGGPTDTQYF,TGTGCCAGCAGTCCCATGACGGGAGGGCCTACAGATACGCAGTATTTT
many,.,TRBV6-2/TRBV6-3,TRBJ2-3,CASSYSGQSTDTQYF,TGTGCCAGCAGTTACTCGGGACAAAGCACAGATACGCAGTATTTT
many,.,TRBV16,TRBJ1-1,CASSQDDGNTEAFF,TGTGCCAGCAGCCAAGACGACGGGAACACTGAAGCTTTCTTT
few,.,TRBV19,TRBJ2-1,CASSPAVRLPNEQFF,TGTGCCAGTAGTCCAGCCGTTAGACTCCCGAATGAGCAGTTCTTC
few,.,TRBV6-2/TRBV6-3,TRBJ1-5,CASSSIGSTYQPQHF,TGTGCCAGCAGTTCCATCGGCAGCACCTATCAGCCCCAGCATTTT
many,.,TRBV29-1,TRBJ1-1,CSVDVGVRNTEAFF,TGCAGCGTTGACGTGGGGGTACGGAACACTGAAGCTTTCTTT
many,.,TRBV7-9,TRBJ2-7,CASTSTEAVDEQYF,TGTGCCAGCACCTCGACGGAGGCCGTCGACGAGCAGTACTTC
.,.,TRBV2,TRBJ1-1,CASSETGGGTEAFF,TGTGCCAGCAGTGAAACTGGGGGCGGCACTGAAGCTTTCTTT
many,.,TRBV6-2/TRBV6-3,TRBJ1-5,CASSYDPYRANQPQHF,TGTGCCAGCAGTTATGACCCCTACAGGGCCAATCAGCCCCAGCATTTT
.,.,TRBV12-3/TRBV12-4,TRBJ2-3,CASSLNRASTDTQYF,TGTGCCAGCAGTTTAAACCGCGCTAGCACAGATACGCAGTATTTT
few,.,TRBV7-8,TRBJ1-5,CASSQLEEGPYSNQPQHF,TGTGCCAGCAGCCAATTAGAGGAGGGTCCGTATAGCAATCAGCCCCAGCATTTT
.,TRBD1,TRBV7-6,TRBJ2-7,CASSLGGQNYERYF,TGTGCCAGCAGCTTAGGGGGACAGAACTACGAGCGGTACTTC
many,.,TRBV9,TRBJ2-3,CASSGPGSDTQYF,TGTGCCAGCAGCGGACCGGGATCAGATACGCAGTATTTT
.,TRBD2,TRBV6-6,TRBJ2-1,CASSYSIAGSYKEQFF,TGTGCCAGCAGTTATTCAATAGCGGGGTCCTACAAGGAGCAGTTCTTC
.,TRBD1,TRBV19,TRBJ1-5,CATCWKTGGVQPQHF,TGTGCCACCTGCTGGAAGACAGGGGGCGTGCAGCCCCAGCATTTT
.,.,TRBV14,TRBJ2-7,CASSQEEGFYYELYF,TGTGCCAGCAGCCAAGAAGAAGGGTTTTACTACGAGCTGTACTTC
medium-sized,.,TRBV14,TRBJ1-1,CASSQAGALNTEAFF,TGTGCCAGCAGCCAAGCAGGAGCTCTGAACACTGAAGCTTTCTTT
many,.,TRBV7-6,TRBJ2-3,CASSSPVGGGTTDTQYF,TGTGCCAGCAGCTCCCCAGTGGGGGGAGGAACCACAGATACGCAGTATTTT
.,.,TRBV18,TRBJ2-3,CASSPESPTHGGPDTQYF,TGTGCCAGCTCACCAGAAAGTCCAACTCATGGTGGTCCAGATACGCAGTATTTT
many,TRBD1,TRBV29-1,TRBJ2-3,CSVKRQGESDTQYF,TGCAGCGTTAAGAGACAGGGGGAATCAGATACGCAGTATTTT
few,.,TRBV24-1,TRBJ2-3,CATSDVTEAPDTQYF,TGTGCCACCAGTGACGTGACGGAAGCACCAGATACGCAGTATTTT
.,.,TRBV6-2/TRBV6-3,TRBJ2-7,CACSYLYSPDEEQYF,TGTGCCTGCAGTTACTTATATAGTCCGGATGAGGAGCAGTACTTC
.,.,TRBV6-2/TRBV6-3,TRBJ1-5,CASSQTPSGQPQRF,TGTGCCAGCAGCCAGACACCTTCGGGCCAGCCCCAGCGTTTT
many,.,TRBV14,TRBJ2-7,CASSHSGTAYEQYF,TGTGCCAGCAGCCATTCGGGCACCGCCTACGAGCAGTACTTC